This entry is about one TCR beta chain. As yet, its antigen is unknown. This entry comes from a study of CD8 T cells in ankylosing spondylitis. Findings and caveats of the study: What appeared characteristic of ankylosing spondylitis blood was a TCR beta motif of about eight highly homologous variants. Within matched ankylosing spondylitis synovial fluid, disease-linked clones were reportedly significantly enriched. Peripheral blood samples showed relatively rare disease-linked clones, and these clones were CD8+.

TCR beta libraries were made by quantitative 5'-RACE with molecular barcodes. TCRdb re-called the 5' RACE reads with MiXCR, one entry per CDR3 protein. The table lists approximately 150,000 distinct CDR3 sequences, 25% to 35% of them singletons. What was sequenced was synovial fluid, either unsorted or a sorted T cell fraction (not recorded which). This clonotype originated in a male donor with ankylosing spondylitis.

This chain's CDR3 is CSAPPRTSGSTDTQYF. The CDR3, as DNA: TGCAGTGCTCCTCCGCGGACTAGCGGGAGTACAGATACGCAGTATTTT. The V gene is TRBV20-1, the J gene TRBJ2-3; 13 bases fit TRBD2. V lost 5 bases to trimming and J lost 3 bases; unmatched junction nucleotides: 8. This CDR3 comprises 16 residues. The germline V gene has CDR1 DFQATT and CDR2 SNEGSKA (reference sequence).